The 11 T cell receptor beta chains reported below all come from one sample, sequenced in a study of Graves' ophthalmopathy and Graves' hyperthyroidism. The authors amplified TCR beta CDR3 regions from RNA transcripts. Following a first-round RT-PCR that used HTBI primers, a second-round multiplex PCR was carried out. Using its own MiXCR run on the multiplex PCR reads, TCRdb lists one record per CDR3 protein. This table holds fewer than 250,000 distinct CDR3 sequences, approximately 29% found once. The sample comprised peripheral blood. All receptors derive from a man aged 45-60 years with Graves' ophthalmopathy.

This clonotype was seen many times. V usage is TRBV9 and J usage is TRBJ2-7; 11 positions agree with TRBD2. Germline CDR1 reads SGDLS; CDR2 reads YYNGEE. The ends lost 7 bases at V and 1 base at J; junction bases unmatched: 10. CDR3 length equals 16 residues. The CDR3 DNA reads as TGTGCCAGCGGGGACGGGCTAGCGGGGGGTTCCTACGAGCAGTACTTC. Protein product: CASGDGLAGGSYEQYF.

This clonotype was counted at least ten times. This chain uses TRBV18 with TRBJ1-1; maybe TRBD1 (5 bases). Germline loops: CDR1 KGHSH, CDR2 LQKENI. Trimming shortened V by 4 bases and J by 1 base, and 10 bases separated the two germline ends. The CDR3 is 14 amino acids. This CDR3 is CASSQEQANTEAFF. DNA for the CDR3: TGTGCCAGCTCACAGGAACAGGCGAACACTGAAGCTTTCTTT.

This clonotype was observed many times. J is TRBJ2-7 and V is TRBV6-5; D is perhaps TRBD2 (6 bases). V was clipped by 2 bases and J by 4 bases, with 12 bases between them. This CDR3 region has 14 residues. Germline V lookup: CDR1 MNHEY, CDR2 SVGAGI. DNA of the CDR3: TGTGCCAGCAGTTACGGTCGGAGGGGTTACGAGCAGTACTTC. It yields the protein CASSYGRRGYEQYF.

This clonotype was counted many times. The V and J genes are TRBV14 and TRBJ2-7; D is uncertain. V was shortened by 1 base and J by 0 bases, with 10 bases between the two germline ends. There are 15 residues in the CDR3. The V gene's germline CDR1 is SGHDN and CDR2 FVKESK. The CDR3: CASSQGARSSYEQYF. The CDR3 nucleotides read TGTGCCAGCAGCCAAGGGGCTCGAAGCTCCTACGAGCAGTACTTC.

This clonotype was counted only a few times. The chain combines TRBV6-5 with TRBJ2-2, with 7 positions matching TRBD1. The J segment lost 7 bases and the V segment lost 6 bases, leaving 11 bases of the junction unmatched. CDR1 is MNHEY and CDR2 is SVGAGI in the germline V gene. This CDR3 has 15 residues. The CDR3 nucleotides are TGTGCCAGCAGCTACCGACAGGGAGCAGGCGGGGAGCTGTTTTTT. Encoded protein: CASSYRQGAGGELFF.

In this sample, this clonotype turned up many times. CDR3 region: CASSESSGPYEQYF. The CDR3 nucleotides read TGCGCCAGCAGTGAGTCTAGCGGTCCTTACGAGCAGTACTTC. The chain is built from TRBV10-1 and TRBJ2-7; tentatively, D is TRBD2 (6 bases). The CDR3 consists of 14 residues. Trimming took off 0 bases at V and 4 bases at J, with 10 bases between the two ends. Germline CDR1 reads WNHNN; CDR2 reads SYGVQD (reference sequence).

This clonotype was counted many times. The rearrangement joins TRBV11-2 to TRBJ1-6; a weak D match, TRBD1 (6 bases). Germline loops: CDR1 SGHAT, CDR2 FQNNGV. V shed 4 bases and J shed 7 bases, with 20 bases lying between them. CDR3 length equals 17 residues. CDR3 nucleotide sequence: TGTGCCAGCAGCTGGGGGGGGCGCAGGGAAGGCAATTCACCCCTCCACTTT. Translated: CASSWGGRREGNSPLHF.

This clonotype has a handful of counts. CDR3 sequence (DNA): TGTGCCAGCAGCTTAAAGGGGGATGGCTACACCTTC. Its protein product is CASSLKGDGYTF. This chain links TRBV7-2 with TRBJ1-2; TRBD1 might be the D (6 bases). V dropped 2 bases and J dropped 6 bases, with 7 bases sitting between them. The CDR3 loop spans 12 amino acids. Germline lookup yields CDR1 SGHTA and CDR2 FQGNSA. The complete variable domain, with remaining parts taken from reference TRBV7-2 and TRBJ1-2, reads GAGVSQSPSNKVTEKGKDVELRCDPISGHTALYWYRQSLGQGLEFLIYFQGNSAPDKSGLPSDRFSAERTGGSVSTLTIQRTQQEDSAVYLCASSLKGDGYTFGSGTRLTVV.

This clonotype was seen at least ten times. The chain has TRBV20-1 and TRBJ2-5, with a weak D call TRBD1 (6 bases). Germline V gene sequence: CDR1 DFQATT, CDR2 SNEGSKA (reference sequence). The CDR3 is made up of 13 amino acids. V shed 5 bases and J shed 3 bases, with 13 bases lying between them. The CDR3 DNA follows: TGCAGTGCTCCCCCGAGGGGGAAAGAGACCCAGTACTTC. Residues: CSAPPRGKETQYF.

In its sample, this clonotype was seen many times. The genes are TRBV5-5 and TRBJ2-5, with D perhaps matching TRBD1 (5 bases). The CDR3 runs to 14 residues. V was trimmed by 4 bases and J by 4 bases, leaving 14 bases between them. Germline-derived CDR1 and CDR2 are SGHKS and YYEKEE (reference sequence). CDR3 region: CASSGRDLGETQYF. The CDR3, as DNA: TGTGCCAGCAGCGGCAGGGATTTGGGAGAGACCCAGTACTTC.

This clonotype was counted ten times or more. The V gene is TRBV19, the J gene TRBJ1-1; D may be TRBD1 (6 bases). With 8 bases removed from V and 4 bases from J, the gap between germline ends came to 11 bases. CDR3 size: 12 residues. The V gene's germline CDR1 is LNHDA and CDR2 SQIVND (reference sequence). CDR3 bases: TGTGCCAGTTTAGGGGGGACCACTGAAGCTTTCTTT. Translating it yields CASLGGTTEAFF.